This T cell receptor (beta chain) was sequenced during a study of T cell repertoires in cytomegalovirus infection. Overall study: Matching HLA type and CMV infection were both indicated by public TCR beta signatures.

A word on this clonotype: Its specificity is unknown.

Trimming removed 5 bases from V and 7 bases from J, with 17 bases in between. Germline lookup yields CDR1 SGHAT and CDR2 FQNNGV. The CDR3 runs to 15 residues. The study, taken as a whole, reports: Accumulated public TCR beta family frequency recognized individuals carrying CMV together with the relevant HLA. HLA-C-restricted CMV clonotypes gave the most frequent clonotype in two of eight donors.

A single record per CDR3 protein comes from TCRdb applying MiXCR to the reads. The data show 150,000 to 200,000 distinct CDR3 sequences, about 21% seen once. The clonotype originates from a human donor in good health (CMV status not recorded). Some clones in this sample may be carry-over from other donors' samples. The gene calls are TRBV11-2 and TRBJ2-2, with D tentatively TRBD1 (6 bases). The source material was PBMCs. The CDR3 coding sequence is TGTGCCAGCAGCCTTTCAAACAGGGCCGACGGGGAGCTGTTTTTT. This codes for CASSLSNRADGELFF.